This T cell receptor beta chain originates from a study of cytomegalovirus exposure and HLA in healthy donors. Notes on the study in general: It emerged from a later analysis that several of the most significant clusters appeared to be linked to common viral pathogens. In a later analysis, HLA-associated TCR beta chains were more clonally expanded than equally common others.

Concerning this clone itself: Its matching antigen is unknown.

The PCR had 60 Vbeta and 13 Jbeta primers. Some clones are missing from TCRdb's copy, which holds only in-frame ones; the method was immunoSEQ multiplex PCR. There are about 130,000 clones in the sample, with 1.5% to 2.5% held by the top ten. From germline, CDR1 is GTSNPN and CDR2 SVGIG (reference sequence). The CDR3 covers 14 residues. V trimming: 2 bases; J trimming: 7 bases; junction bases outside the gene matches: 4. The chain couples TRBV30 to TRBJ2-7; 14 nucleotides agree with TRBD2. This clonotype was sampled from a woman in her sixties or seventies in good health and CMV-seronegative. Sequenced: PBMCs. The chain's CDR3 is CAWSTGTSGREQYF. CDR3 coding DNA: TGTGCCTGGAGTACCGGGACTAGCGGGAGAGAGCAGTACTTC. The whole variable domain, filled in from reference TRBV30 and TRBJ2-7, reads SQTIHQWPATLVQPVGSPLSLECTVEGTSNPNLYWYRQAAGRGLQLLFYSVGIGQISSEVPQNLSASRPQDRQFILSSKKLLLSDSGFYLCAWSTGTSGREQYFGPGTRLTVT.